One sample yielded the 32 T cell receptor beta chains listed below, sequenced in a study of cytomegalovirus exposure and HLA in healthy donors. It was with 60 Vbeta and 13 Jbeta primers that the PCR ran. Assay used: immunoSEQ multiplex PCR; TCRdb lists only in-frame clones, some missing. The sample has 150,000 or so clones, around three fifths seen once. The sequencing input was PBMCs. The receptors originated from a woman aged 25 to 45 in good health and CMV-seropositive.

This rearrangement joins TRBV6-5 to TRBJ2-7, with D possibly being TRBD2 (5 bases). Trimming stripped 8 bases from V and 7 bases from J, with 21 bases between. This CDR3 comprises 14 residues. Germline-derived CDR1 and CDR2 are MNHEY and SVGAGI. For the CDR3, the DNA is TGTGCCAGCGCACAAAATGCGGGTACGGGAGAGCAGTACTTC. The encoded protein is CASAQNAGTGEQYF.

V gene TRBV10-3 combines with J gene TRBJ2-2; 10 nucleotides match TRBD1. Germline-derived CDR1 and CDR2 are ENHRY and SYGVKD. V lost 10 bases to trimming and J lost 4 bases; unmatched junction nucleotides: 6. The CDR3 consists of 14 residues. CDR3 in amino acids: CATAGTGATGELFF. DNA of the CDR3: TGTGCCACCGCCGGGACAGGGGCCACCGGGGAGCTGTTTTTT.

This clone was counted only a few times. The rearrangement links TRBV4-1 to TRBJ2-1, with D unresolved. The V end was cut by 3 bases, the J end by 10 bases, with 19 bases between. The CDR3 covers 15 residues. Looked up from germline, CDR1 is MGHRA and CDR2 is YSYEKL. The DNA of the CDR3 is TGCGCCAGCAGCCACCCGGGTGACGCACCAATGGAGCAGTTCTTC. Protein: CASSHPGDAPMEQFF.

The gene calls are TRBV19 and TRBJ1-3; D unresolved. CDR1 LNHDA and CDR2 SQIVND come from the germline V gene (reference sequence). The V gene lost 5 bases and the J gene lost 0 bases, with 8 bases spanning the gap. This CDR3 comprises 14 residues. The CDR3 DNA follows: TGTGCCAGTAGTGTACAGAGCTCTGGAAACACCATATATTTT. Residues: CASSVQSSGNTIYF.

CDR3 residues: CASSFFGSSRGYEQYF. DNA of the CDR3: TGTGCCAGCAGCTTTTTCGGTTCGAGTAGGGGCTACGAGCAGTACTTC. The gene calls are TRBV13 and TRBJ2-7, with D possibly matching TRBD1 (5 bases). Trimming stripped 3 bases from V and 3 bases from J, with 18 bases between. Germline values: CDR1 PRHDT, CDR2 FYEKMQ (reference sequence). This CDR3 is built from 16 residues.

The chain carries TRBV4-1 and TRBJ1-5; 7 nucleotides align to TRBD1. V shed 3 bases and J 10 bases; nucleotides not matched to a gene: 9. CDR1 and CDR2 from the germline V gene are MGHRA and YSYEKL. The length of the CDR3 is 14 residues. As DNA, the CDR3 is TGCGCCAGCAGCCACGAGACAGGGACGGGCCCCCAGCATTTT. Its protein is CASSHETGTGPQHF.

This clone was counted only a few times. This rearrangement joins TRBV7-9 to TRBJ2-7; D remains ambiguous. The V gene lost 8 bases and the J gene lost 4 bases, with 27 bases spanning the gap. The CDR3 is 17 amino acids. From germline, CDR1 is SEHNR and CDR2 FQNEAQ (reference sequence). The CDR3: CASGHPAVASDQYEQYF. DNA of the CDR3: TGTGCCAGCGGCCATCCTGCGGTAGCCTCAGACCAGTACGAGCAGTACTTC.

This clone was seen a handful of times. This chain links TRBV10-1 with TRBJ2-2; the D is unclear. Germline CDR1 WNHNN, CDR2 SYGVQD (reference sequence). The length of the CDR3 is 14 residues. V lost 6 bases and J 2 bases, leaving 10 bases between the germline ends. The CDR3 DNA follows: TGCGCCAGCAGGTTAGCCATAAACACCGGGGAGCTGTTTTTT. This translates into CASRLAINTGELFF.

The chain carries TRBV27 and TRBJ2-1, with a tentative D call TRBD1 (5 bases). This CDR3 has 12 amino acids. Between the trimmed V and J ends, which lost 10 bases and 5 bases, there was a span of 12 bases. CDR1 MNHEY and CDR2 SMNVEV come from the germline V gene (reference sequence). As DNA, the CDR3 is TGTGCCACCCAGGCAGGGCACAATGAGCAGTTCTTC. Its translation: CATQAGHNEQFF.

This sequence joins TRBV2 and TRBJ2-5; perhaps TRBD2 as D (6 bases). CDR3 length: 16 amino acids. The germline V gene has CDR1 SNHLY and CDR2 FYNNEI. The V end was cut by 1 base, the J end by 5 bases, with 17 bases between. CDR3 amino acids: CASSEERTGVGETQYF. The CDR3 region has the DNA TGTGCCAGCAGTGAAGAACGAACGGGAGTAGGGGAGACCCAGTACTTC.

The CDR3 nucleotides read TGTGCCAGCAGCCACCCAAGCAGGGCCTATGGCTACACCTTC. As protein: CASSHPSRAYGYTF. V is TRBV7-9 and J is TRBJ1-2, with D perhaps matching TRBD1 (5 bases). Trimming shortened V by 5 bases and J by 4 bases, and 14 bases separated the two germline ends. The CDR3 is made up of 14 amino acids. Germline values: CDR1 SEHNR, CDR2 FQNEAQ (reference sequence).

The V and J genes are TRBV6-5 and TRBJ2-3; TRBD2 aligns across 12 bases. The CDR3 contains 15 residues. V was clipped by 6 bases and J by 6 bases; unmatched bases: 7. In germline, CDR1 is MNHEY, CDR2 SVGAGI. The CDR3 DNA follows: TGTGCCAGCAGCCTCGGACTAGCGGGGTTGGATACGCAGTATTTT. It is translated as CASSLGLAGLDTQYF.

The chain is built from TRBV19 and TRBJ2-5; 11 bases fit TRBD1. The CDR3 covers 16 residues. The trim removed 4 bases at V and 4 bases at J, leaving 8 bases unmatched. CDR1 is LNHDA, CDR2 SQIVND, per germline (reference sequence). The CDR3 reads CASSRTGGAGRETQYF. CDR3 nucleotides: TGTGCCAGTAGTAGGACAGGGGGCGCAGGTAGAGAGACCCAGTACTTC. Filled out from reference TRBV19 and TRBJ2-5, the complete variable domain reads DGGITQSPKYLFRKEGQNVTLSCEQNLNHDAMYWYRQDPGQGLRLIYYSQIVNDFQKGDIAEGYSVSREKKESFPLTVTSAQKNPTAFYLCASSRTGGAGRETQYFGPGTRLLVL.

The chain has TRBV5-4 and TRBJ2-5; a possible D gene is TRBD2 (6 bases). The end of the DNA is better explained by TRBJ2-7, so the J call may be wrong. This CDR3 comprises 16 residues. Germline V gene data show CDR1 as SGHNT and CDR2 as YYREEE (reference sequence). The CDR3 coding sequence is TGTGCCAGCAGCTTGTTTACCGGGACTCACTCCTACGAGCAGTACTTC. This translates into CASSLFTGTHSYEQYF.

The CDR3 DNA reads as TGCGCCAGCAGTGGAGGGGGTTACGAGCAGTACTTC. It yields the protein CASSGGGYEQYF. The genes are TRBV10-1 and TRBJ2-5; tentatively, D is TRBD1 (6 bases). The J call is in doubt because the DNA end fits TRBJ2-7 better. The CDR3 covers 12 residues. Per the germline V gene, CDR1 is WNHNN and CDR2 is SYGVQD (reference sequence).

The V gene is TRBV4-1, the J gene TRBJ1-2; D is uncertain. The CDR3 runs to 16 residues. V dropped 8 bases and J dropped 2 bases, with 21 bases sitting between them. Germline V lookup: CDR1 MGHRA, CDR2 YSYEKL. CDR3 sequence (DNA): TGCGCCAGCGCCGAGAGGAGTTTAGATCCGAACTATGGCTACACCTTC. Translating gives CASAERSLDPNYGYTF.

There are a few counts of this clone. The V and J genes are TRBV7-9 and TRBJ1-2, with D possibly TRBD1 on 5 matching bases. Trimming removed 3 bases at V and 5 bases at J, with 13 bases between. Germline assignment: CDR1 SEHNR and CDR2 FQNEAQ (reference sequence). The length of the CDR3 is 14 residues. CDR3 DNA: TGTGCCAGCAGCTTTACAGGTCTGGGGTATGGCTACACCTTC. It specifies CASSFTGLGYGYTF.

The rearrangement links TRBV30 to TRBJ2-3; 8 bases fit TRBD2. Unmatched junction bases numbered 11, after V lost 0 bases and J lost 3 bases. Germline V gives CDR1 GTSNPN, CDR2 SVGIG (reference sequence). CDR3 length: 17 amino acids. In nucleotides, the CDR3 is TGTGCCTGGAGTGTACGGCGGGGGGCGGTATGGACAGATACGCAGTATTTT. Amino acid sequence: CAWSVRRGAVWTDTQYF.

CDR3 in amino acids: CASSLVGSGSYEQYF. The CDR3 DNA is TGTGCCAGCAGCTTAGTGGGTAGCGGGAGCTACGAGCAGTACTTC. This chain links TRBV11-3 with TRBJ2-7; 9 bases map to TRBD2. The V gene end was trimmed by 1 base and the J gene end by 3 bases; junction bases not matched to a gene: 4. Germline V CDR1 and CDR2: SGHNT, YENEEA. CDR3 length equals 15 residues.

CDR3 residues: CASSQEWSRGRVHTEAFF. The CDR3 DNA sequence: TGTGCCAGCAGCCAAGAGTGGAGCAGGGGGCGCGTGCACACTGAAGCTTTCTTT. This rearrangement joins TRBV14 to TRBJ1-1, with 8 positions matching TRBD1. Germline CDR1 reads SGHDN; CDR2 reads FVKESK. V gave up 0 bases and J gave up 3 bases; unmatched junction bases: 12. The CDR3 has 18 amino acids.

This chain joins TRBV30 and TRBJ2-5; 8 bases map to TRBD1. TRBJ2-7 matches the DNA end more closely, so the J call is doubtful. The CDR3 runs to 13 residues. CDR1 and CDR2 (germline): GTSNPN, SVGIG (reference sequence). CDR3 DNA sequence: TGTGCCTGGGGTGCGGGACAGGTCTACGAGCAGTACTTC. It encodes CAWGAGQVYEQYF.

The V call is TRBV7-9, the J call TRBJ1-2; the D is unclear. The V end lost 1 base, the J end lost 8 bases, and 17 bases lay between the germline ends. There are 15 residues in the CDR3. Looked up from germline, CDR1 is SEHNR and CDR2 is FQNEAQ (reference sequence). The CDR3: CASSLEVITGVGYTF. Written as DNA, the CDR3 is TGTGCCAGCAGCTTAGAGGTTATCACGGGAGTAGGCTACACCTTC. Combining the CDR3 with reference TRBV7-9 and TRBJ1-2 gives the whole variable domain DTGVSQNPRHKITKRGQNVTFRCDPISEHNRLYWYRQTLGQGPEFLTYFQNEAQLEKSRLLSDRFSAERPKGSFSTLEIQRTEQGDSAMYLCASSLEVITGVGYTFGSGTRLTVV.

The chain carries TRBV7-9 and TRBJ2-7, with 12 bases aligning to TRBD2. CDR1 and CDR2 (germline): SEHNR, FQNEAQ (reference sequence). There are 15 residues in the CDR3. V shed 3 bases and J 4 bases; nucleotides not matched to a gene: 4. The CDR3 spells CASSLTSGSTYEQYF. The CDR3 DNA reads TGTGCCAGCAGCTTGACTAGCGGGAGTACTTACGAGCAGTACTTC.

The CDR3 loop is CASSLEAGGYWVSGNTIYF. For the CDR3, the DNA is TGTGCCAGCAGCTTAGAGGCAGGGGGCTACTGGGTATCTGGAAACACCATATATTTT. The chain has TRBV7-9 and TRBJ1-3; 8 bases line up with TRBD1. V shed 1 base and J 1 base; nucleotides not matched to a gene: 12. Germline CDR1 SEHNR, CDR2 FQNEAQ (reference sequence). The CDR3 loop spans 19 amino acids.

The rearrangement links TRBV5-1 to TRBJ2-5; 10 bases align to TRBD1. Germline CDR1 reads SGHRS; CDR2 reads YFSETQ. The trim removed 7 bases at V and 5 bases at J, leaving 8 bases unmatched. The CDR3 totals 14 residues. CDR3: CASQTGGVGETQYF. CDR3 coding DNA: TGCGCCAGCCAGACAGGGGGCGTAGGGGAGACCCAGTACTTC.

The chain uses TRBV6-1 and TRBJ1-2; 8 bases are a match to TRBD1. Losses at the gene ends were 4 bases for V and 2 bases for J; bases not matched to a gene: 0. CDR3 length: 13 amino acids. CDR1 is MNHNS and CDR2 is SASEGT in the germline V gene. The CDR3 here is CASSGQGNYGYTF. CDR3 coding DNA: TGTGCCAGCAGTGGACAGGGGAACTATGGCTACACCTTC.

The chain uses TRBV10-3 and TRBJ1-1, with a possible D match to TRBD1 (5 bases). CDR1 ENHRY and CDR2 SYGVKD come from the germline V gene. This CDR3 region has 17 residues. V was shortened by 7 bases and J by 2 bases, with 23 bases between the two germline ends. The CDR3 DNA reads TGTGCCATCACTCCCGGGGCAGGGAGGGTAAAAAACACTGAAGCTTTCTTT. The encoded protein is CAITPGAGRVKNTEAFF.

The rearrangement joins TRBV4-1 to TRBJ2-3, with D perhaps TRBD2 (5 bases). V gave up 2 bases and J gave up 6 bases, with 15 bases separating them. CDR1 MGHRA and CDR2 YSYEKL come from the germline V gene. The CDR3 spans 15 residues. The CDR3 loop reads CASSQTSSSPDTQYF. The CDR3 coding sequence is TGCGCCAGCAGCCAAACTTCTAGCTCGCCGGATACGCAGTATTTT.

The V call is TRBV5-4, the J call TRBJ2-7, with D hard to call. Trimming shortened V by 1 base and J by 4 bases, and 12 bases separated the two germline ends. CDR3 length: 14 amino acids. Germline V gene lookup returns CDR1 SGHNT and CDR2 YYREEE (reference sequence). The CDR3 DNA sequence: TGTGCCAGCAGCTTGAAAGGTGGAGTTTACGAGCAGTACTTC. Its protein is CASSLKGGVYEQYF.

The chain joins TRBV5-8 to TRBJ2-1; 13 bases map to TRBD2. The CDR3 runs to 17 residues. CDR1 and CDR2 from the germline V gene are SGHTS and YDEGEE. V shed 4 bases and J 5 bases; nucleotides not matched to a gene: 9. Here the CDR3 DNA reads TGTGCCAGCAGCCTGGGGACTAGCGGGAATCTCGACAATGAGCAGTTCTTC. Its protein product is CASSLGTSGNLDNEQFF.

The chain carries TRBV27 and TRBJ2-5; 10 bases agree with TRBD2. The CDR3 contains 14 residues. The germline V gene has CDR1 MNHEY and CDR2 SMNVEV (reference sequence). Trimming cost V 3 bases and J 5 bases; bases outside gene matches: 3. CDR3 region: CASSFSGGQETQYF. The DNA of the CDR3 is TGTGCCAGCAGTTTTAGCGGGGGGCAGGAGACCCAGTACTTC.

The chain joins TRBV2 to TRBJ2-7, with a weak D call TRBD2 (5 bases). CDR1 is SNHLY and CDR2 is FYNNEI in the germline V gene. The CDR3 spans 14 residues. V was clipped by 7 bases and J by 7 bases, with 20 bases between them. CDR3 in DNA: TGTGCCAGCAACGCTGTGGAGAGGGCTGGGGAGCAGTACTTC. It is translated as CASNAVERAGEQYF.